The entry that follows covers one T cell receptor beta chain sequence. The antigen remains undetermined. The entry originates in a study of graft-versus-host responses after intestinal transplantation. Study-level background: Multivisceral, liver-intestinal, or isolated intestinal transplants were performed in recipients. Induction using anti-thymocyte globulin, followed by tacrolimus and steroids for about three years, was given to all recipients.

TCRdb keeps only in-frame clones here, not all; method: immunoSEQ multiplex PCR. The sample has under 150,000 clones; roughly nine tenths are singletons. The CDR3 covers 17 residues. Germline loops: CDR1 LNHDA, CDR2 SQIVND (reference sequence). Trimming at V came to 5 bases and at J to 3 bases, leaving 13 bases not matched to a gene. Whole-study findings and limits: Allografts of patients with graft-donor T cell macrochimerism showed high graft-versus-host to host-versus-graft clone ratios. Recipient marrow harbored GvH clones, some of which surfaced first in ileum or blood.

This specimen consisted of unstimulated CD4+ T cells sorted from spleen or lymph node cells, obtained before intestinal transplant. This TCR derives from a human donor who received an intestinal transplant. V is TRBV19 and J is TRBJ2-1; 7 positions agree with TRBD2. In nucleotides, the CDR3 is TGTGCCAGTAGTCCCAAAGGCCGGGACTACGTCTACAATGAGCAGTTCTTC. Translated: CASSPKGRDYVYNEQFF.